The clone carrying this T cell receptor (beta chain) appeared a few times. Its antigen is currently unknown. The data originate from a study of beta chain features in type 1 diabetes. Study outcomes and limitations: Moderate yet significant TCRB CDR3 shortening was seen in Type 1 diabetes patients in all four CD4+ subsets.

Of the isolated RNA, all was reverse transcribed, and so the sequenced material was expressed TCRB transcripts. Measured with immunoSEQ multiplex PCR; TCRdb has only the in-frame clones, and not every one. The sample has some 15,000 clones; around 70% are singletons. The sample comprised stem cell memory CD4+ T cells from blood. The receptor comes from a man aged 25 to 45 with type 1 diabetes.

CDR3 DNA sequence: TGTGCCAGCGCCCCTGGGGGGACCAAAGAGACCCAGTACTTC. Translated: CASAPGGTKETQYF. V is TRBV7-3 and J is TRBJ2-5, with D tentatively TRBD2 (6 bases). The CDR3 runs to 14 residues. Per germline, CDR1 SGHTA and CDR2 FQGTGA. Trimming shortened V by 8 bases and J by 3 bases, and 16 bases separated the two germline ends.